The T cell receptor beta chain described here comes from a study of blood T cell repertoires in COVID-19. Study information: Both acute and convalescent COVID-19 samples were obtained from the United States, Italy and Spain.

The participants were between roughly 18 and 100 years old and came from about two dozen US areas. Researchers sorted participants into cohorts using their self-reported clinical history. Germline V gene sequence: CDR1 MDHEN, CDR2 SYDVKM. V lost 6 bases and J lost 8; bases outside the gene matches: 3. This CDR3 contains 12 residues. Authors' methods: Reference gene primer amplification yielded estimated nucleated cell counts. Assay: immunoSEQ multiplex PCR; the TCRdb copy retains only in-frame clones and omits some. V, J and clone size derive from that table, while D and trimming were established from the DNA sequence. The table lists over 250,000 clones, 88% of them singletons.

V gene TRBV28 combines with J gene TRBJ1-2; TRBD1 matches 10 bases. The sequencing sample was made of PBMCs or T cells enriched from blood (not recorded which). The receptor comes from a woman between 45 and 65 years old who had recovered from COVID-19. The CDR3 loop reads CASRGQGNGYTF. As DNA, the CDR3 is TGTGCCAGCAGGGGACAGGGGAACGGCTACACCTTC.